Below are 12 T cell receptor beta chains sequenced from a single sample in a study of T cells in Graves' hyperthyroidism and ophthalmopathy. RNA transcripts gave rise to amplified TCR beta CDR3 regions. The primer set for the first-round RT-PCR of the TCR CDR3 was HTBI. TCRdb analysed the multiplex PCR reads with MiXCR anew, one entry per CDR3 protein. This sample carries over 500,000 distinct CDR3 sequences, 40% to 50% of them seen once, and the ten largest clones take about two fifths. Source material: peripheral blood or thyroid tissue (not recorded which). These receptors all stem from an adult woman with Graves' disease, either hyperthyroidism or ophthalmopathy (not recorded which).

The chain's CDR3 is CASRGEGTGNNEKLFF. The CDR3 nucleotides read TGTGCCAGCAGGGGAGAAGGGACAGGGAATAATGAAAAACTGTTTTTT. The chain has TRBV10-3 and TRBJ1-4; TRBD1 agrees at 9 bases. Germline V lookup: CDR1 ENHRY, CDR2 SYGVKD. CDR3 length: 16 amino acids. The V and J ends lost 10 bases and 4 bases, in that order; junction bases with no gene match: 13.

In its sample, this clonotype was seen a few times. J is TRBJ2-7 and V is TRBV25-1; the match to TRBD2 covers 12 bases. CDR1 MGHDK and CDR2 SYGVNS come from the germline V gene. The CDR3 extends over 17 amino acids. V shed 0 bases and J 3 bases; nucleotides not matched to a gene: 6. This CDR3 is CASSEYRGLAGYYEQYF. The CDR3 bases are TGTGCCAGCAGTGAATATCGAGGACTAGCGGGGTACTACGAGCAGTACTTC.

This clonotype was recorded only once. This chain links TRBV2 with TRBJ2-6, with D tentatively TRBD2 (5 bases). CDR1 and CDR2 (germline): SNHLY, FYNNEI. The ends were cut back, 5 bases at V and 4 bases at J, with 15 bases in the middle. The CDR3 runs to 16 residues. In nucleotides, the CDR3 is TGTGCCAGCAGTACTAAACGGGGTTCAGGGGCCAACGTCCTGACTTTC. Translating gives CASSTKRGSGANVLTF.

This clonotype came up many times. The J gene is TRBJ2-7, the V gene TRBV29-1; TRBD1 or TRBD2 may be the D gene (5 bases each). Trimming stripped 6 bases from V and 0 bases from J, with 9 bases between. This CDR3 region has 12 residues. Per germline, CDR1 SQVTM and CDR2 ANQGSEA. CDR3 sequence (DNA): TGCAGCGTCCGGGACGGCTCCTACGAGCAGTACTTC. Protein: CSVRDGSYEQYF.

A note on this clonotype: Just one base apart from a much larger clone, this may be a read error. CDR3 in amino acids: CASGPRDSPLHF. The CDR3, as DNA: TGTGCCAGCGGTCCCAGGGATTCACCCCTCCACTTT. V gene TRBV12-3 or TRBV12-4 combines with J gene TRBJ1-6, with D perhaps matching TRBD1 (5 bases). V was clipped by 8 bases and J by 8 bases, with 10 bases between them. This CDR3 contains 12 residues.

This clonotype appeared many times. The chain uses TRBV20-1 and TRBJ1-4; D gene ambiguous. Germline V gene sequence: CDR1 DFQATT, CDR2 SNEGSKA (reference sequence). The CDR3 loop spans 11 amino acids. V was shortened by 6 bases and J by 6 bases, with 8 bases between the two germline ends. This CDR3 reads CSAKWDEKLFF. In DNA form, the CDR3 reads TGCAGTGCCAAGTGGGATGAAAAACTGTTTTTT.

V is TRBV7-3 and J is TRBJ2-1, with D uncertain. The CDR3 runs 15 residues. Germline V gives CDR1 SGHTA, CDR2 FQGTGA. V lost 4 bases, J lost 0 bases, and 10 bases lay in between. DNA of the CDR3: TGTGCCAGCAGCTCCGGGCCCAGCTCCTACAATGAGCAGTTCTTC. This translates into CASSSGPSSYNEQFF.

The sample holds many counts of this clonotype. V usage is TRBV6-6 and J usage is TRBJ1-5; D is ambiguous. Germline values: CDR1 MNHNY, CDR2 SVGAGI (reference sequence). Trimming left V 0 bases short and J 1 base short, with 13 bases between. This CDR3 is 17 amino acids long. The CDR3 nucleotides are TGTGCCAGCAGTTACTCGAACCCCCGCGCGAGCAATCAGCCCCAGCATTTT. It encodes CASSYSNPRASNQPQHF.

There are a few counts of this clonotype. The chain employs TRBV2 and TRBJ2-5; a possible D gene is TRBD2 (6 bases). V dropped 8 bases and J dropped 0 bases, with 13 bases sitting between them. CDR1 and CDR2 from the germline V gene are SNHLY and FYNNEI. CDR3 length: 14 amino acids. The CDR3 is CASCPGGNQETQYF. CDR3 coding DNA: TGTGCCAGCTGCCCCGGCGGGAACCAAGAGACCCAGTACTTC.

This clonotype was counted between two and nine times. The V call is TRBV20-1, the J call TRBJ1-2; tentatively, D is TRBD1 (5 bases). The CDR3 contains 17 residues. CDR1 is DFQATT, CDR2 SNEGSKA, per germline (reference sequence). The V gene lost 6 bases and the J gene lost 6 bases, with 29 bases spanning the gap. CDR3 coding DNA: TGCAGTGCAAATTGGGGGGGTTCGAACACCGGGGACGATGGCTACACCTTC. This codes for CSANWGGSNTGDDGYTF.

This clonotype came up many times. V is TRBV9 and J is TRBJ1-3; unclear D gene. Germline CDR1 reads SGDLS; CDR2 reads YYNGEE. CDR3 length: 15 amino acids. Trimming removed 4 bases at V and 0 bases at J, with 11 bases between. CDR3 sequence: CASSRGGNSGNTIYF. CDR3 DNA sequence: TGTGCCAGCAGCCGAGGAGGTAACTCTGGAAACACCATATATTTT. Full variable domain (remainder filled in from reference TRBV9 and TRBJ1-3): DSGVTQTPKHLITATGQRVTLRCSPRSGDLSVYWYQQSLDQGLQFLIQYYNGEERAKGNILERFSAQQFPDLHSELNLSSLELGDSALYFCASSRGGNSGNTIYFGEGSWLTVV.

This clonotype has at least ten counts. The V and J genes are TRBV6-1 and TRBJ2-5; possible D gene TRBD1, 5 bases. Trimming cost V 6 bases and J 7 bases, with 15 bases left between them. This CDR3 is 13 amino acids long. Germline CDR1 is MNHNS and CDR2 is SASEGT. CDR3 sequence: CASRSTGGSTQYF. Here the CDR3 DNA reads TGTGCCAGCAGGTCCACAGGTGGTTCGACCCAGTACTTC.